The 31 T cell receptor beta chains given below trace back to one sample, sequenced in a study of pediatric ulcerative colitis. Profiling relied on immunoSEQ multiplex PCR, and the TCRdb table lists in-frame clones only, not all of them. The table lists tens of thousands of clones, less than 90% of them singletons. Input material: blood. The receptors originated from a boy younger than 18 with severe ulcerative colitis.

This clone was counted a single time. The chain combines TRBV19 with TRBJ1-5; 8 positions match TRBD1. V was clipped by 2 bases and J by 0 bases; unmatched bases: 18. Germline V CDR1 and CDR2: LNHDA, SQIVND (reference sequence). This CDR3 spans 21 amino acids. CDR3 sequence (DNA): TGTGCCAGTAGTATAAGTGTAGACAGGGGCTCTACCTTGTATAGCAATCAGCCCCAGCATTTT. Translation: CASSISVDRGSTLYSNQPQHF.

This sequence joins TRBV12-1 and TRBJ1-3; no DNA check was done on the table's D call, TRBD1. TRBV12-1 is annotated as a pseudogene. This CDR3 is built from 20 residues. This chain's CDR3 is CASSSPGQGGHPFSGNTIYF. The CDR3 DNA sequence: TGTGCCAGCAGCTCACCGGGACAGGGTGGGCACCCTTTCTCTGGAAACACCATATATTTT.

V usage is TRBV7-9 and J usage is TRBJ2-5; 7 nucleotides match TRBD2. V trimming: 2 bases; J trimming: 4 bases; junction bases outside the gene matches: 10. This CDR3 comprises 16 residues. CDR1 is SEHNR, CDR2 FQNEAQ, per germline (reference sequence). DNA for the CDR3: TGTGCCAGCAGCTTACCGTTTAGCGGGCGCGTAGAGACCCAGTACTTC. Translating gives CASSLPFSGRVETQYF. Full variable domain (outside the CDR3, taken from reference TRBV7-9 and TRBJ2-5): DTGVSQNPRHKITKRGQNVTFRCDPISEHNRLYWYRQTLGQGPEFLTYFQNEAQLEKSRLLSDRFSAERPKGSFSTLEIQRTEQGDSAMYLCASSLPFSGRVETQYFGPGTRLLVL.

The chain has TRBV6-5 and TRBJ1-2; D remains unclear. The CDR3 totals 11 residues. V lost 6 bases, J lost 7 bases, and 9 bases lay in between. CDR1 is MNHEY, CDR2 SVGAGI, per germline. CDR3 in DNA: TGTGCCAGCAGCTCTACTCGTGGCTACACCTTC. Its protein product is CASSSTRGYTF.

The chain joins TRBV7-8 to TRBJ2-7; 10 positions match TRBD1. The V gene end was trimmed by 5 bases and the J gene end by 4 bases; junction bases not matched to a gene: 8. Per the germline V gene, CDR1 is SGHVS and CDR2 is FQNEAQ. This CDR3 is 15 amino acids long. Here the CDR3 DNA reads TGTGCCAGCAGCCAGTACCCGGGACAGGGGTACGAGCAGTACTTC. This translates into CASSQYPGQGYEQYF.

This chain links TRBV10-1 with TRBJ2-1, with unresolved D. Germline V gives CDR1 WNHNN, CDR2 SYGVQD (reference sequence). V was pared by 2 bases and J by 7 bases, with 12 bases between. The CDR3 is made up of 14 amino acids. The CDR3 region has the DNA TGCGCCAGCAGTGAGGGTAGCCACTTAAATGAGCAGTTCTTC. Residues: CASSEGSHLNEQFF.

This chain uses TRBV5-4 with TRBJ2-3; 10 nucleotides line up with TRBD2. The V gene end was trimmed by 9 bases and the J gene end by 2 bases; junction bases not matched to a gene: 6. Germline-derived CDR1 and CDR2 are SGHNT and YYREEE (reference sequence). The CDR3 spans 14 residues. Here the CDR3 DNA reads TGTGCCACCAGGACTAGCGGCTTCACAGATACGCAGTATTTT. This gives the protein CATRTSGFTDTQYF.

This chain connects TRBV5-6 to TRBJ2-3; no firm D call. The germline CDR1 and CDR2 sequences are SGHDT and YYEEEE. Between the trimmed V and J ends, which lost 0 bases and 2 bases, there was a span of 10 bases. The CDR3 runs 15 residues. CDR3 sequence (DNA): TGTGCCAGCAGCTTGGAAATGCGGTACACAGATACGCAGTATTTT. This translates into CASSLEMRYTDTQYF.

The J gene is TRBJ2-1, the V gene TRBV9; D is unclear. The CDR3 contains 11 residues. Germline V lookup: CDR1 SGDLS, CDR2 YYNGEE. Trimming removed 3 bases at V and 7 bases at J, with 5 bases between. CDR3 region: CASSARNEQFF. DNA of the CDR3: TGTGCCAGCAGCGCCCGAAATGAGCAGTTCTTC.

The chain links TRBV5-8 to TRBJ1-4; TRBD1 agrees at 7 bases. Germline CDR1 SGHTS, CDR2 YDEGEE. V gave up 4 bases and J gave up 8 bases; unmatched junction bases: 14. The CDR3 is 16 residues long. CDR3: CASSRGGRQGSEKLFF. CDR3 sequence (DNA): TGTGCCAGCAGCCGCGGGGGCCGACAGGGAAGCGAAAAACTGTTTTTT.

The rearrangement uses TRBV30 and TRBJ1-2; 10 bases agree with TRBD1. V was pared by 3 bases and J by 4 bases, with 8 bases of the junction left unmatched. The CDR3 totals 15 residues. CDR1 is GTSNPN, CDR2 SVGIG, per germline (reference sequence). This CDR3 is CAWSGDRGYIYGYTF. The CDR3 nucleotides are TGTGCCTGGAGCGGGGACAGGGGATACATCTATGGCTACACCTTC.

This sequence joins TRBV4-1 and TRBJ2-7; maybe TRBD2 (6 bases). CDR1 and CDR2 (germline): MGHRA, YSYEKL. V was clipped by 4 bases and J by 1 base, with 14 bases between them. CDR3 length equals 15 residues. The CDR3 bases are TGCGCCAGCAGCCCAGCTCTCGGGGGATCCTACGAGCAGTACTTC. Its protein is CASSPALGGSYEQYF.

The rearrangement joins TRBV25-1 to TRBJ2-7; D unclear. Germline CDR1 reads MGHDK; CDR2 reads SYGVNS. The ends were cut back, 2 bases at V and 6 bases at J, with 11 bases in the middle. This CDR3 spans 13 amino acids. The chain's CDR3 is CASSEGPIAEQYF. CDR3 nucleotides: TGTGCCAGCAGTGAAGGGCCCATCGCCGAGCAGTACTTC.

The CDR3 nucleotides are TGTGCTAGTGGTTTGTTCCCGGAAAAACTGTTTTTT. This translates into CASGLFPEKLFF. The genes are TRBV12-5 and TRBJ1-4; D ambiguous. The CDR3 runs to 12 residues. V lost 2 bases and J 8 bases, leaving 6 bases between the germline ends. The germline CDR1 and CDR2 sequences are LGHNT and FRNRAP. Full variable domain (rest looked up from reference TRBV12-5 and TRBJ1-4): DARVTQTPRHKVTEMGQEVTMRCQPILGHNTVFWYRQTMMQGLELLAYFRNRAPLDDSGMPKDRFSAEMPDATLATLKIQPSEPRDSAVYFCASGLFPEKLFFGSGTQLSVL.

In this sample, this clone turned up a few times. The V call is TRBV15, the J call TRBJ2-2, with D perhaps given as TRBD1 or TRBD2 (5 bases each). The V gene lost 0 bases and the J gene lost 0 bases, with 14 bases spanning the gap. Germline assignment: CDR1 LNHNV and CDR2 YYDKDF (reference sequence). The CDR3 has 18 residues. The CDR3: CATSRDLPRGTNTGELFF. The CDR3, as DNA: TGTGCCACCAGCAGAGATCTTCCGAGGGGAACGAACACCGGGGAGCTGTTTTTT. Full variable domain (rest looked up from reference TRBV15 and TRBJ2-2): DAMVIQNPRYQVTQFGKPVTLSCSQTLNHNVMYWYQQKSSQAPKLLFHYYDKDFNNEADTPDNFQSRRPNTSFCFLDIRSPGLGDTAMYLCATSRDLPRGTNTGELFFGEGSRLTVL.

The rearrangement uses TRBV4-3 and TRBJ1-2, with D possibly being TRBD1 (5 bases). The CDR3 runs 14 residues. V dropped 1 base and J dropped 7 bases, with 13 bases sitting between them. The germline CDR1 and CDR2 sequences are LGHNA and YSLEER. The CDR3 DNA is TGCGCCAGCAGCCAAGTGGCGGGGGTTCGTGGCTACACCTTC. Amino acids: CASSQVAGVRGYTF.

The sample holds one count of this clone. The chain employs TRBV6-1 and TRBJ1-2; TRBD1 matches 9 bases. Germline CDR1 MNHNS, CDR2 SASEGT. V lost 2 bases to trimming and J lost 6 bases; unmatched junction nucleotides: 7. The CDR3 sequence is 15 residues long. The CDR3 here is CASSEWGQGGDGYTF. Here the CDR3 DNA reads TGTGCCAGCAGTGAATGGGGACAGGGAGGCGATGGCTACACCTTC.

The chain employs TRBV15 and TRBJ1-2; TRBD1 is a possible D gene (6 bases). The V gene's germline CDR1 is LNHNV and CDR2 YYDKDF (reference sequence). V was cut by 2 bases and J by 8 bases, with 30 bases left in between. This CDR3 region has 19 residues. Here the CDR3 reads CATSRSWEVRTVGSDGYTF. The CDR3 DNA sequence: TGTGCCACCAGCAGATCCTGGGAAGTTCGGACAGTGGGGAGTGACGGCTACACCTTC.

The chain joins TRBV2 to TRBJ2-2; no definite D call. Trimming removed 4 bases from V and 7 bases from J, with 13 bases in between. The germline gives CDR1 SNHLY, CDR2 FYNNEI. The length of the CDR3 is 14 residues. In DNA, the CDR3 is TGTGCCAGCAGTGTTCAAGAGGTCGGCGGGGAGCTGTTTTTT. Its protein is CASSVQEVGGELFF.

The rearrangement links TRBV7-2 to TRBJ2-5; 11 bases are a match to TRBD1. This CDR3 is built from 16 residues. V lost 1 base, J lost 1 base, and 2 bases stayed unmatched. Germline V lookup: CDR1 SGHTA, CDR2 FQGNSA. CDR3 nucleotide sequence: TGTGCCAGCAGCTTAGGGGACAGGGGGTTCCAAGAGACCCAGTACTTC. It yields the protein CASSLGDRGFQETQYF.

This clone was seen at least ten times. The chain uses TRBV7-6 and TRBJ2-7; TRBD2 matches at 11 bases. The CDR3 is 16 amino acids. Per germline, CDR1 SGHVS and CDR2 FNYEAQ. Trimming at V came to 5 bases and at J to 2 bases, leaving 8 bases not matched to a gene. The CDR3 DNA reads as TGTGCCAGCAGCACAGCCGGGACTAGCGGAACCTACGAGCAGTACTTC. As protein: CASSTAGTSGTYEQYF.

The J gene is TRBJ1-1, the V gene TRBV7-3; no firm D call. The V gene lost 2 bases and the J gene lost 4 bases, with 17 bases spanning the gap. Germline assignment: CDR1 SGHTA and CDR2 FQGTGA. CDR3 size: 16 residues. The CDR3 nucleotides read TGTGCCAGCAGCTTATTTCCCCCTCCCGTTGGCACTGAAGCTTTCTTT. The encoded protein is CASSLFPPPVGTEAFF.

This sequence joins TRBV10-3 and TRBJ2-3; unclear D gene. In germline, CDR1 is ENHRY, CDR2 SYGVKD. CDR3 length equals 14 residues. V was shortened by 0 bases and J by 0 bases, with 4 bases between the two germline ends. The CDR3 loop is CAISESLSTDTQYF. The CDR3, as DNA: TGTGCCATCAGTGAGTCGCTGAGCACAGATACGCAGTATTTT.

The J gene is TRBJ2-1, the V gene TRBV6-5; D may be TRBD1 or TRBD2 (5 bases each). CDR1 and CDR2 (germline): MNHEY, SVGAGI. CDR3 length: 16 amino acids. The V end was cut by 0 bases, the J end by 5 bases, with 14 bases between. The chain's CDR3 is CASSYSAGAPDNEQFF. The CDR3 bases are TGTGCCAGCAGTTACTCTGCCGGGGCGCCCGACAATGAGCAGTTCTTC.

CDR3: CASSFSWRTGELFF. The CDR3 DNA reads TGTGCCAGCAGCTTTTCGTGGAGAACCGGGGAGCTGTTTTTT. The chain has TRBV7-2 and TRBJ2-2; no firm D call. Germline V gene data show CDR1 as SGHTA and CDR2 as FQGNSA. The V and J ends lost 3 bases and 5 bases respectively, with 10 bases between them. There are 14 residues in the CDR3.

The V call is TRBV19, the J call TRBJ2-7; 8 nucleotides line up with TRBD2. Germline values: CDR1 LNHDA, CDR2 SQIVND (reference sequence). This CDR3 comprises 15 residues. The junction had 4 bases not matched to a gene; V was cut back by 1 base and J by 2 bases. The CDR3 coding sequence is TGTGCCAGTAGTATAGGGTCCGGGAGGGCCTACGAGCAGTACTTC. This encodes CASSIGSGRAYEQYF.

This chain joins TRBV7-9 and TRBJ2-3; the D gene could be TRBD1 or TRBD2 (5 bases each). Deletions cut 5 bases from V and 1 base from J, with 19 bases between. The CDR3 is 17 residues long. CDR1 is SEHNR and CDR2 is FQNEAQ in the germline V gene (reference sequence). The chain's CDR3 is CASSKKGAWRGTDTQYF. The CDR3 DNA reads TGTGCCAGCAGCAAAAAAGGGGCCTGGCGGGGCACAGATACGCAGTATTTT.

The chain uses TRBV7-9 and TRBJ2-3, with 8 bases identical to TRBD2. With 5 bases clipped from V and 2 bases from J, the junction kept 3 bases outside the gene matches. From germline, CDR1 is SEHNR and CDR2 FQNEAQ (reference sequence). This CDR3 is built from 14 residues. As DNA, the CDR3 is TGTGCCAGCAGCCAACTAGCGGTCACAGATACGCAGTATTTT. Protein product: CASSQLAVTDTQYF.

This chain joins TRBV27 and TRBJ2-7; possibly TRBD1 for D (6 bases). V lost 3 bases and J 3 bases, leaving 9 bases between the germline ends. Germline CDR1 MNHEY, CDR2 SMNVEV (reference sequence). The CDR3 is made up of 13 amino acids. This CDR3 is CASSFVQGYEQYF. CDR3 DNA sequence: TGTGCCAGCAGTTTTGTACAGGGCTACGAGCAGTACTTC.

The genes are TRBV11-3 and TRBJ1-2; the D gene is possibly TRBD1 (5 bases). The V end lost 3 bases, the J end lost 8 bases, and 16 bases lay between the germline ends. Germline assignment: CDR1 SGHNT and CDR2 YENEEA. The CDR3 contains 14 residues. CDR3 nucleotide sequence: TGTGCCAGCAGCTTCGGCATCGGGGGTCCGGGCTACACCTTC. It codes for CASSFGIGGPGYTF.

This clone was picked up a small number of times. The genes are TRBV13 and TRBJ2-5, with D possibly being TRBD1 (6 bases). V lost 5 bases and J 7 bases, leaving 14 bases between the germline ends. Germline V lookup: CDR1 PRHDT, CDR2 FYEKMQ (reference sequence). CDR3 size: 13 residues. CDR3 residues: CASSRDNGATQYF. DNA of the CDR3: TGTGCCAGCAGCCGGGACAACGGGGCGACCCAGTACTTC.